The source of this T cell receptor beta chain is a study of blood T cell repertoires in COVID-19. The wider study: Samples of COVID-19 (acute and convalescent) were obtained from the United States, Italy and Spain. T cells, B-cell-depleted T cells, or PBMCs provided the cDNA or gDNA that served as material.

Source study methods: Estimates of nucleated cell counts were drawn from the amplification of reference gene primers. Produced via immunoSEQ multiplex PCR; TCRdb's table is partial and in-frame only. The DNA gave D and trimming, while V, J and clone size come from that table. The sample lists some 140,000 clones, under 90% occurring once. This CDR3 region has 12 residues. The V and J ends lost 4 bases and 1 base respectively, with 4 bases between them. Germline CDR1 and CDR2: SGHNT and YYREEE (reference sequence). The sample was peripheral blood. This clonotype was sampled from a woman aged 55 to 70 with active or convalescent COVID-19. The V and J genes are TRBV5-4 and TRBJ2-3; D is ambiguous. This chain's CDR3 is CASSPRTDTQYF. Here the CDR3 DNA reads TGTGCCAGCAGCCCTCGCACAGATACGCAGTATTTT.